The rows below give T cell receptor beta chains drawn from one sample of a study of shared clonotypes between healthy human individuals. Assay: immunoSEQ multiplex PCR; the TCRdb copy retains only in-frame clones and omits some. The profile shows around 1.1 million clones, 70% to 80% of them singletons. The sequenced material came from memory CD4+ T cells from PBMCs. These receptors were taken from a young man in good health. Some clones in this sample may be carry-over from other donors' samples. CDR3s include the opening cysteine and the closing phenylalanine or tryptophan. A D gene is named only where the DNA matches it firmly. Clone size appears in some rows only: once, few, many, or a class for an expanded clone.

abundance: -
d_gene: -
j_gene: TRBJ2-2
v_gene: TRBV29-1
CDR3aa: CSVLGSGVNTGELFF
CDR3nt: TGCAGCGTTTTAGGGTCGGGGGTGAACACCGGGGAGCTGTTTTTT

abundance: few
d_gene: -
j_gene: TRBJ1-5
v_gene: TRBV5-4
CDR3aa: CASSTHGNQPQHF
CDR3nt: TGTGCCAGCAGCACTCATGGCAATCAGCCCCAGCATTTT

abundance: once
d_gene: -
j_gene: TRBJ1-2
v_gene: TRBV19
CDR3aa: CASTRPGANYGYTF
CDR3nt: TGTGCCAGTACCCGACCCGGGGCGAACTATGGCTACACCTTC

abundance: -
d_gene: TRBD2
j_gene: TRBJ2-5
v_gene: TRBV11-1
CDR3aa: CASSLAAGVNQETQYF
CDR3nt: TGTGCCAGCAGCTTAGCGGCGGGAGTAAACCAAGAGACCCAGTACTTC

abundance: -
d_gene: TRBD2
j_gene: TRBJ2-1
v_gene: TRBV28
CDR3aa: CASSLPGLAGNEQFF
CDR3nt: TGTGCCAGCAGTCTCCCGGGACTAGCGGGCAATGAGCAGTTCTTC

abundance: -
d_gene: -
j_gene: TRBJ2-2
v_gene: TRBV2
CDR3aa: CASSGGTDTGELFF
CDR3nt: TGTGCCAGCAGCGGGGGGACAGACACCGGGGAGCTGTTTTTT

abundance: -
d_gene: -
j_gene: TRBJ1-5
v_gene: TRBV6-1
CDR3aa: CASSEGDFGGNQPQHF
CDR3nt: TGTGCCAGCAGTGAAGGTGACTTCGGTGGCAATCAGCCCCAGCATTTT

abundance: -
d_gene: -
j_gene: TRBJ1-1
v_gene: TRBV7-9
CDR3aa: CASRLRVSTEAFF
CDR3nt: TGTGCCAGCAGGTTGAGGGTCAGCACTGAAGCTTTCTTT

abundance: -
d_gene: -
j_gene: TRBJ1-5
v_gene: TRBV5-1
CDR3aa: CASSLGGDSNQPQHF
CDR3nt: TGCGCCAGCAGCTTGGGCGGCGATAGCAATCAGCCCCAGCATTTT

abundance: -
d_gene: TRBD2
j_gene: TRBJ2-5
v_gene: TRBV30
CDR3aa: CAWTPGLAGGETQYF
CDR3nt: TGTGCCTGGACCCCGGGACTAGCGGGAGGAGAGACCCAGTACTTC

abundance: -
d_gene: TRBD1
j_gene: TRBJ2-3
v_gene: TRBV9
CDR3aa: CASSVGTGGVDTQYF
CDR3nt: TGTGCCAGCAGCGTGGGCACAGGGGGCGTAGATACGCAGTATTTT

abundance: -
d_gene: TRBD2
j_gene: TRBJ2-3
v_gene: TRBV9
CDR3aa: CASSPLAGLSTDTQYF
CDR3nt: TGTGCCAGCAGCCCCCTAGCGGGACTTAGCACAGATACGCAGTATTTT

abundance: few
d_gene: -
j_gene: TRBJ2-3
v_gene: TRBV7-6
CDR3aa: CASSPWADSSTDTQYF
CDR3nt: TGTGCCAGCAGCCCCTGGGCGGACTCTAGCACAGATACGCAGTATTTT

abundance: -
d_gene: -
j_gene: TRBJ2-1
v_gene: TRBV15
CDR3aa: CATSRDYVRPNEQFF
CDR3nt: TGTGCCACCAGCAGAGATTATGTCAGGCCCAATGAGCAGTTCTTC

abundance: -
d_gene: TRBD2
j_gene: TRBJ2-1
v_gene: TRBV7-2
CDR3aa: CASSVGTSGNNEQFF
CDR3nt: TGTGCCAGCAGCGTCGGGACTAGCGGTAACAATGAGCAGTTCTTC

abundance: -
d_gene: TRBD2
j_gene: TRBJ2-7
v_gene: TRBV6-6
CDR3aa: CATKTGTSSYEQYF
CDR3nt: TGTGCCACCAAGACCGGGACTAGCTCCTACGAGCAGTACTTC

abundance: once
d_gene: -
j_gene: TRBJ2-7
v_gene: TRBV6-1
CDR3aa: CASSETPSLGEQYF
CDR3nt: TGTGCCAGCAGTGAAACTCCTAGTTTGGGCGAGCAGTACTTC

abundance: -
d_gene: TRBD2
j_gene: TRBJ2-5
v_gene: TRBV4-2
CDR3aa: CASSHDGTTEETQYF
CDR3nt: TGTGCCAGCAGCCACGACGGGACTACGGAGGAGACCCAGTACTTC

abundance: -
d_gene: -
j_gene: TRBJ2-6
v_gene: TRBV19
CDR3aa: CASSINKGSGANVLTF
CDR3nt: TGTGCCAGTAGTATTAATAAGGGCTCTGGGGCCAACGTCCTGACTTTC

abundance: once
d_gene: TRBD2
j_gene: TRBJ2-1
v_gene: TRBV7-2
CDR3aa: CASSLASGRARDNEQFF
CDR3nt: TGTGCCAGCAGCTTAGCTAGCGGGAGGGCCCGGGACAATGAGCAGTTCTTC

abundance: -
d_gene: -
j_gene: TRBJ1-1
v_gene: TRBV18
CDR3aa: CASSPVKNTEAFF
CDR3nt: TGTGCCAGCTCACCCGTAAAAAACACTGAAGCTTTCTTT

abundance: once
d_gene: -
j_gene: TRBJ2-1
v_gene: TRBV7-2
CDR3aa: CASSPNRGLYNEQFF
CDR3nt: TGTGCCAGCAGCCCTAACAGGGGACTGTACAATGAGCAGTTCTTC

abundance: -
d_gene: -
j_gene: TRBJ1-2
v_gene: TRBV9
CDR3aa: CASSPGLGEHYGYTF
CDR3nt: TGTGCCAGCAGCCCTGGCTTGGGAGAACACTATGGCTACACCTTC

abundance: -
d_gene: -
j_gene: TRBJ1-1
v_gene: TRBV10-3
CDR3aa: CAISEQAREAEAFF
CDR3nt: TGTGCCATCAGTGAGCAGGCGAGGGAGGCTGAAGCTTTCTTT

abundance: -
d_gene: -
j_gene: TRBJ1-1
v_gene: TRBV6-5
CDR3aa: CASSYEVNTEAFF
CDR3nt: TGTGCCAGCAGTTACGAAGTGAACACTGAAGCTTTCTTT

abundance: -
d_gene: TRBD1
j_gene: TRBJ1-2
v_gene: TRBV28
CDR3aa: CASRSSGTGVSYGYTF
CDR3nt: TGTGCCAGCAGGAGTTCCGGGACAGGGGTATCGTATGGCTACACCTTC

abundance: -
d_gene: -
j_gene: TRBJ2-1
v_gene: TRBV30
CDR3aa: CAGSSNEQFF
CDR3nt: TGTGCCGGGAGTAGTAATGAGCAGTTCTTC

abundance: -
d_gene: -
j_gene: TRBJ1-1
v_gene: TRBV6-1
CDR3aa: CASSELMGTEAFF
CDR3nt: TGTGCCAGCAGCGAATTAATGGGCACTGAAGCTTTCTTT

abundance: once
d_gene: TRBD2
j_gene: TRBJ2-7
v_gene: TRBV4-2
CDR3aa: CASSQDRSGTRSYEQYF
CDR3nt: TGTGCCAGCAGCCAAGATAGAAGCGGGACTCGCTCCTACGAGCAGTACTTC

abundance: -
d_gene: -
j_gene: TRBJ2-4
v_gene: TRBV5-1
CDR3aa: CASSLEGAKNIQYF
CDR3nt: TGCGCCAGCAGCTTGGAGGGAGCCAAAAACATTCAGTACTTC

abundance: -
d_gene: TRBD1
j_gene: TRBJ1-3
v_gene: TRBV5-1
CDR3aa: CASSTRTGGGNTIYF
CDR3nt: TGCGCCAGCAGCACAAGGACAGGGGGCGGAAACACCATATATTTT

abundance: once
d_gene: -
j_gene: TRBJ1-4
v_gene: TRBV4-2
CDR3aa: CASSPQGEKLFF
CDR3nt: TGTGCCAGCAGCCCCCAGGGAGAAAAACTGTTTTTT

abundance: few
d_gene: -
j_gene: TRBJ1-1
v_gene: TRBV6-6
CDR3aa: CASSRNRSPNTEAFF
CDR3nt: TGTGCCAGCAGTCGAAACAGGTCCCCCAACACTGAAGCTTTCTTT

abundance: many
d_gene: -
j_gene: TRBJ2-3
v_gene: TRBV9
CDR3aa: CASSPHSASGDTQYF
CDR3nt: TGTGCCAGCAGCCCCCATTCCGCGAGTGGAGATACGCAGTATTTT

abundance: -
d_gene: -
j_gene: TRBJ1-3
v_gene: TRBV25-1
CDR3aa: CASSDRHQIYSGNTIYF
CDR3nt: TGTGCCAGCAGTGATAGGCACCAGATCTACTCTGGAAACACCATATATTTT

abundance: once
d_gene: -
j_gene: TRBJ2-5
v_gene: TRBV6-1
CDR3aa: CASSGPNIQETQYF
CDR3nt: TGTGCCAGCAGTGGCCCAAATATTCAAGAGACCCAGTACTTC

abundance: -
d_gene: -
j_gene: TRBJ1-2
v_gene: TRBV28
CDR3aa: CASSLSAGAGYTF
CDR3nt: TGTGCCAGCAGTTTATCAGCGGGGGCCGGCTACACCTTC

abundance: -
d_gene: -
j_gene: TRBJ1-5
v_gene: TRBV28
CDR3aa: CASSFAGNSNQPQHF
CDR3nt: TGTGCCAGCAGTTTCGCAGGGAATAGCAATCAGCCCCAGCATTTT

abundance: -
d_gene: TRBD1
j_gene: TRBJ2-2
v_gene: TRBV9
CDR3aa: CASSVGPGQLNTGELFF
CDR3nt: TGTGCCAGCAGCGTAGGACCGGGACAGCTGAACACCGGGGAGCTGTTTTTT

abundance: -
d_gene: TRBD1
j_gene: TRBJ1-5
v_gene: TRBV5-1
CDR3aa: CASSLAGGNQPQHF
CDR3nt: TGCGCCAGCAGCTTGGCAGGGGGGAATCAGCCCCAGCATTTT

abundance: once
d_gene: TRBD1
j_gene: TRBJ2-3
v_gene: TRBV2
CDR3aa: CASSAGGIRTDTQYF
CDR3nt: TGTGCCAGCTCGGCAGGGGGCATAAGAACAGATACGCAGTATTTT

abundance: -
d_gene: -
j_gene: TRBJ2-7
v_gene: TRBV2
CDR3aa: CASSREGDYEQYF
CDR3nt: TGTGCCAGCAGTCGCGAGGGAGACTACGAGCAGTACTTC

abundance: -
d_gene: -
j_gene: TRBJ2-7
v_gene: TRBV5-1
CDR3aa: CASSPGDSYEQYF
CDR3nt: TGCGCCAGCAGTCCAGGTGACTCCTACGAGCAGTACTTC

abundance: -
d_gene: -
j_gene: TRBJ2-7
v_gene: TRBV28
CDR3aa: CASSLWGLNYEQYF
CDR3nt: TGTGCCAGCAGTTTATGGGGCTTAAACTACGAGCAGTACTTC

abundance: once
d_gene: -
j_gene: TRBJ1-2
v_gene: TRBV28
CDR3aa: CASSSGRGGYTF
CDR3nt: TGTGCCAGCAGTTCTGGACGGGGTGGCTACACCTTC

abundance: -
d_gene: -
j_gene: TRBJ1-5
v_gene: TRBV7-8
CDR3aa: CASSLAGDGWQPQHF
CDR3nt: TGTGCCAGCAGCTTAGCGGGGGACGGGTGGCAGCCCCAGCATTTT

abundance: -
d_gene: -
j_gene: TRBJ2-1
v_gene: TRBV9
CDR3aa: CASSEGFFGNSPFF
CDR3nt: TGTGCCAGCAGCGAGGGATTTTTCGGCAATTCTCCGTTCTTC

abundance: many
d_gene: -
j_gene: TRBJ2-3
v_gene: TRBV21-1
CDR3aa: CASSPGLAGVLWVTDTQYF
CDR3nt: TGTGCCAGCAGCCCGGGACTAGCGGGAGTCCTTTGGGTCACAGATACGCAGTATTTT

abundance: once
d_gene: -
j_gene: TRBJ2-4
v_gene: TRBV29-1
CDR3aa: CSVAGTTIKNIQYF
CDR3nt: TGCAGCGTCGCCGGAACGACCATCAAAAACATTCAGTACTTC

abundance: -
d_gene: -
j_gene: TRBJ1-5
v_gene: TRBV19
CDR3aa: CASTRDGGGPQHF
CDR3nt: TGTGCCAGTACCCGGGACGGCGGAGGGCCCCAGCATTTT

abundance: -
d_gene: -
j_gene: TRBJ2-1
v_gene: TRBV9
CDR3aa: CASSPSAARDLYEQFF
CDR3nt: TGTGCCAGCAGCCCGTCGGCAGCGAGAGATTTGTATGAGCAGTTCTTC

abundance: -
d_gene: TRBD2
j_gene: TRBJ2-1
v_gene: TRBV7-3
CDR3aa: CASSFSGGAYNEQFF
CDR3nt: TGTGCCAGCAGCTTTTCGGGAGGCGCCTACAATGAGCAGTTCTTC

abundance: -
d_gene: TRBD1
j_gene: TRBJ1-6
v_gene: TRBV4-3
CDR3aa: CASRGQGNSPLHF
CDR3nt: TGCGCCAGCAGGGGACAGGGTAATTCACCCCTCCACTTT

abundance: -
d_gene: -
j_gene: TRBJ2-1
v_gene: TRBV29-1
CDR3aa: CSALRGDEQFF
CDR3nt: TGCAGCGCCCTTAGGGGCGATGAGCAGTTCTTC

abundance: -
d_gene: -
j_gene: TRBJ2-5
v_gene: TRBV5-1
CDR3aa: CASSQGGNTRETQYF
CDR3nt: TGCGCCAGCAGCCAGGGGGGGAACACCAGAGAGACCCAGTACTTC

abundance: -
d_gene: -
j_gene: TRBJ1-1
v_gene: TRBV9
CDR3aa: CASSVADSLNTEAFF
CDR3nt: TGTGCCAGCAGCGTAGCCGACAGTCTCAACACTGAAGCTTTCTTT

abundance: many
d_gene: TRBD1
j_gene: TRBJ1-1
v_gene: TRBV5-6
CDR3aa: CASSAGTALTEAFF
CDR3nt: TGTGCCAGCAGTGCCGGGACAGCTCTCACTGAAGCTTTCTTT